This TCR beta chain was observed in a study of human T cells and chemical hapten exposure. Study summary: Small discrepancies in pooled library volume mainly accounted for the varying TCR yields per sample.

The CDR3 has 14 residues. Germline CDR1 reads MNHEY; CDR2 reads SVGAGI. The J segment lost 8 bases and the V segment lost 6 bases, leaving 7 bases of the junction unmatched. As for time point: healthy volunteer bleed at 6 weeks. Someone pulled total RNA out of unfractionated whole blood. In TCRdb, the RACE reads were re-called with MiXCR into one record per CDR3 protein. Of about 80,000 distinct CDR3 sequences listed, 7% to 9.5% are singletons. Sequenced: whole blood. V gene TRBV6-5 combines with J gene TRBJ1-4; TRBD1 aligns across 9 bases. The clonotype comes from a female donor in good health. Some clones in this sample may be carry-over from other donors' samples. CDR3 residues: CASRLDRGGEKLFF. CDR3 DNA: TGTGCCAGCAGGCTGGACAGGGGAGGAGAAAAACTGTTTTTT.